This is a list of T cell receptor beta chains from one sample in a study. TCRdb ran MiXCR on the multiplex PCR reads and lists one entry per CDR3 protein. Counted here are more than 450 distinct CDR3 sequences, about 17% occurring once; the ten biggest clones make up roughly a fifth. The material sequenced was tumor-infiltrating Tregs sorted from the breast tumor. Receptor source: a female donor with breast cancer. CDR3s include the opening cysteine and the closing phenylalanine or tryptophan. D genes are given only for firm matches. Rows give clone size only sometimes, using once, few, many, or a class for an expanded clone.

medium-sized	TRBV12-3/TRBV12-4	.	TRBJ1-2	CASSLARQNGYTF	TGTGCCAGCAGTTTAGCGCGACAGAATGGCTACACCTTC
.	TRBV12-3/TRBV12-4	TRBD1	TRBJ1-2	CASSTGIDYGYTF	TGTGCCAGCTCGACAGGGATTGACTATGGCTACACCTTC
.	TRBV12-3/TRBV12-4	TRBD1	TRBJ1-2	CASRRDRGGYGYTF	TGTGCCAGCAGAAGGGACAGGGGTGGCTATGGCTACACCTTC
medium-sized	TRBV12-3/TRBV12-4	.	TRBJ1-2	CASRRRGYGYTF	TGTGCCAGCAGACGACGGGGCTATGGCTACACCTTC
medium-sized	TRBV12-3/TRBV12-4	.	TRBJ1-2	CASSLSNYGYTF	TGTGCCAGCAGTTTAAGTAACTATGGCTACACCTTC
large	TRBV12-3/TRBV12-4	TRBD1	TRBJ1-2	CASSGTGNYGYTF	TGTGCCAGCAGTGGGACAGGGAACTATGGCTACACCTTC
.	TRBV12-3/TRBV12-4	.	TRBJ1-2	CASRPADSFYGYTF	TGTGCCAGCAGGCCAGCTGACTCCTTCTATGGCTACACCTTC
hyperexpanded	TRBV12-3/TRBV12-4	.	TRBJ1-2	CASSVRDRGYTF	TGTGCCAGCAGTGTCCGGGACCGTGGCTACACCTTC
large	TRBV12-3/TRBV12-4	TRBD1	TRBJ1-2	CASSPGQGHYGYTF	TGTGCCAGCAGTCCCGGACAGGGGCACTATGGCTACACCTTC
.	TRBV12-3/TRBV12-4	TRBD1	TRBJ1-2	CASSPGTVYGYTF	TGTGCCAGCAGTCCAGGGACAGTCTATGGCTACACCTTC
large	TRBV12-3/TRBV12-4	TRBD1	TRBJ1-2	CASSSRTGAYGYTF	TGTGCCAGCAGTTCCCGGACAGGGGCGTACGGCTACACCTTC
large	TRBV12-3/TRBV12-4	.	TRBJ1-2	CASSFGRGGYTF	TGTGCCAGCAGTTTCGGGAGGGGCGGCTACACCTTC